The 31 T cell receptor beta chains reported below all come from one sample, sequenced in a study of a mutant IDH1 vaccine in newly diagnosed glioma. Described time point: week 35, safety follow-up. Every vaccine dose comprised 300 ug of mutant IDH1 20-mer peptide plus topical imiquimod. No antigen is known for these receptors. The data were produced by immunoSEQ multiplex PCR, yet TCRdb's version contains in-frame clones alone and is incomplete. Counted here are 40,000 to 60,000 clones, around 80% occurring once; the ten biggest clones make up roughly 6.2%. This specimen was PBMCs, taken from a glioma patient whose treatment included an IDH1 peptide vaccine. The origin of the receptors is a man in his forties or fifties with glioma.

The chain recombines TRBV6-6 with TRBJ2-6; no reliable D call. V was trimmed by 7 bases and J by 1 base, leaving 11 bases between them. There are 15 residues in the CDR3. The V gene's germline CDR1 is MNHNY and CDR2 SVGAGI (reference sequence). CDR3 in amino acids: CASTPRWSGANVLTF. DNA of the CDR3: TGTGCCAGCACTCCCCGATGGTCTGGGGCCAACGTCCTGACTTTC.

The chain joins TRBV5-1 to TRBJ2-3; 7 bases fit TRBD1. The germline V gene encodes CDR1 SGHRS and CDR2 YFSETQ. This CDR3 contains 13 residues. V dropped 3 bases and J dropped 3; count of bases not matched to a gene: 1. CDR3 nucleotide sequence: TGCGCCAGCAGCTCACAGGGGACAGATACGCAGTATTTT. Protein product: CASSSQGTDTQYF.

In this sample, this clone turned up a few times. This chain links TRBV2 with TRBJ2-2, with D maybe TRBD2 (5 bases). This CDR3 contains 13 residues. CDR1 is SNHLY, CDR2 FYNNEI, per germline. V was shortened by 3 bases and J by 6 bases, with 8 bases between the two germline ends. The CDR3 sequence is CASSDQEAGELFF. The CDR3 DNA follows: TGTGCCAGCAGTGACCAGGAGGCCGGGGAGCTGTTTTTT.

The chain combines TRBV7-9 with TRBJ2-2; 11 nucleotides line up with TRBD2. Trimming took 6 bases from V and 0 from J; bases not matched to a gene: 3. The CDR3 sequence is 16 residues long. Germline V gene lookup returns CDR1 SEHNR and CDR2 FQNEAQ (reference sequence). CDR3 in DNA: TGTGCCAGCAGTGAACTAGCGGGGGCGAACACCGGGGAGCTGTTTTTT. This encodes CASSELAGANTGELFF.

This sequence joins TRBV11-2 and TRBJ1-1; D uncertain. Germline V gene data show CDR1 as SGHAT and CDR2 as FQNNGV. The CDR3 has 14 residues. V was pared by 1 base and J by 4 bases, with 10 bases between. CDR3 residues: CASSLAAPGTEAFF. Here the CDR3 DNA reads TGTGCCAGCAGCTTAGCTGCTCCTGGCACTGAAGCTTTCTTT.

V is TRBV6-5 and J is TRBJ1-3; D remains ambiguous. The CDR3 sequence is 13 residues long. Germline assignment: CDR1 MNHEY and CDR2 SVGAGI. Deletions cut 5 bases from V and 4 bases from J, with 9 bases between. The CDR3 DNA is TGTGCCAGCAGTCCCAGTGGGGGAAACACCATATATTTT. This encodes CASSPSGGNTIYF.

The count of this clone is one. The chain links TRBV19 to TRBJ2-6; D ambiguous. V dropped 6 bases and J dropped 0 bases, with 3 bases sitting between them. CDR3 length: 13 amino acids. Germline loops: CDR1 LNHDA, CDR2 SQIVND (reference sequence). DNA for the CDR3: TGTGCCAGTAGACTCTCTGGGGCCAACGTCCTGACTTTC. It translates to CASRLSGANVLTF.

CDR3 nucleotide sequence: TGTGCCAGCAGCTTGCGGGCAGGGAGCACAGATACGCAGTATTTT. Its translation is CASSLRAGSTDTQYF. The V and J genes are TRBV5-6 and TRBJ2-3; D is possibly TRBD1 (5 bases). V shed 1 base and J shed 0 bases, with 9 bases lying between them. The germline V gene has CDR1 SGHDT and CDR2 YYEEEE. The CDR3 loop spans 15 amino acids.

The chain has TRBV4-2 and TRBJ2-2; D may be TRBD2 (7 bases). The CDR3 consists of 18 residues. V gave up 0 bases and J gave up 0 bases, with 14 bases separating them. Per germline, CDR1 LGHNA and CDR2 YNFKEQ. The CDR3 region has the DNA TGTGCCAGCAGCCAAGAAGTGGGGGGGGCCGCGAACACCGGGGAGCTGTTTTTT. This sequence encodes CASSQEVGGAANTGELFF.

This clone has only one observation. The chain joins TRBV7-8 to TRBJ1-2, with TRBD1 matching 11 bases. There are 14 residues in the CDR3. The V gene end was trimmed by 3 bases and the J gene end by 8 bases; junction bases not matched to a gene: 5. Germline V gene data show CDR1 as SGHVS and CDR2 as FQNEAQ. DNA of the CDR3: TGTGCCAGCAGCTTGACGGACAGGGGGCTAGGCTACACCTTC. Its translation is CASSLTDRGLGYTF.

V is TRBV7-3 and J is TRBJ1-1; D is unresolved. The CDR3 extends over 14 amino acids. V gave up 4 bases and J gave up 1 base, with 10 bases separating them. CDR1 is SGHTA and CDR2 is FQGTGA in the germline V gene. The CDR3 is CASSYGPTNTEAFF. DNA for the CDR3: TGTGCCAGCAGCTACGGACCGACGAACACTGAAGCTTTCTTT.

The chain employs TRBV29-1 and TRBJ1-2; weak D call: TRBD1 (5 bases). Germline CDR1 reads SQVTM; CDR2 reads ANQGSEA. V lost 4 bases, J lost 8 bases, and 14 bases lay in between. The CDR3 is 12 residues long. CDR3 in amino acids: CSVGQTRGGYTF. The CDR3 DNA reads as TGCAGCGTTGGACAGACTCGTGGAGGCTACACCTTC.

V and J are TRBV5-8 and TRBJ1-2; D is ambiguous. The CDR3 is made up of 13 amino acids. Germline CDR1 and CDR2: SGHTS and YDEGEE. Trimming stripped 6 bases from V and 0 bases from J, with 9 bases between. CDR3 region: CASKGYANYGYTF. The CDR3 DNA is TGTGCCAGCAAGGGCTATGCTAACTATGGCTACACCTTC.

This clone has only a few counts. J is TRBJ1-5 and V is TRBV27; D is uncertain. Germline V gene data show CDR1 as MNHEY and CDR2 as SMNVEV (reference sequence). V shed 6 bases and J shed 5 bases, with 8 bases lying between them. This CDR3 is built from 12 residues. The CDR3 region has the DNA TGTGCCAGCAGCTTTATAGATCAGCCCCAGCATTTT. As protein: CASSFIDQPQHF.

The chain employs TRBV12-5 and TRBJ2-2; no reliable D call. CDR1 is LGHNT and CDR2 is FRNRAP in the germline V gene. Trimming removed 0 bases at V and 6 bases at J, with 5 bases between. The CDR3 spans 13 residues. The CDR3 sequence is CASGLVKSGELFF. CDR3 coding DNA: TGTGCTAGTGGTTTGGTAAAGTCCGGGGAGCTGTTTTTT.

The V call is TRBV14, the J call TRBJ2-3; 7 bases match TRBD2. The CDR3 runs to 13 residues. V was pared by 8 bases and J by 3 bases, with 5 bases of the junction left unmatched. The germline gives CDR1 SGHDN, CDR2 FVKESK. The CDR3 is CASGGGMTDTQYF. CDR3 in DNA: TGTGCCAGCGGGGGGGGTATGACAGATACGCAGTATTTT.

The chain combines TRBV4-2 with TRBJ2-1; D gene ambiguous. This CDR3 spans 16 amino acids. Per the germline V gene, CDR1 is LGHNA and CDR2 is YNFKEQ. V was pared by 3 bases and J by 0 bases, with 12 bases between. The DNA of the CDR3 is TGTGCCAGCAGCCAGAAGGGCTGGAGCTCCTACAATGAGCAGTTCTTC. It specifies CASSQKGWSSYNEQFF.

The V gene is TRBV6-5, the J gene TRBJ2-2, with D possibly being TRBD1 or TRBD2 (6 bases each). CDR1 and CDR2 from the germline V gene are MNHEY and SVGAGI. V lost 2 bases, J lost 8 bases, and 18 bases lay in between. This CDR3 has 16 residues. The CDR3 DNA sequence: TGTGCCAGCAGTTACAAGGGGGGTGTCGTCTCTGGGGAGCTGTTTTTT. Translating it yields CASSYKGGVVSGELFF.

V gene TRBV4-1 combines with J gene TRBJ2-7; 12 bases align to TRBD2. Per the germline V gene, CDR1 is MGHRA and CDR2 is YSYEKL. The trim removed 3 bases at V and 3 bases at J, leaving 3 bases unmatched. This CDR3 is built from 15 residues. CDR3 sequence (DNA): TGCGCCAGCAGCCAGACTAGCGGGGGAAACTACGAGCAGTACTTC. It is translated as CASSQTSGGNYEQYF.

This clone has a handful of counts. The chain has TRBV7-9 and TRBJ1-1; D possibly corresponds to TRBD1 (6 bases). The CDR3 runs 13 residues. The germline V gene encodes CDR1 SEHNR and CDR2 FQNEAQ (reference sequence). V was clipped by 6 bases and J by 5 bases, with 13 bases between them. The CDR3 coding sequence is TGTGCCAGCAGAACACAGGGATGGACTGAAGCTTTCTTT. As protein: CASRTQGWTEAFF.

With regard to this clone: This sample includes further DNA sequences coding for the same CDR3. V usage is TRBV6-5 and J usage is TRBJ2-7, with a weak D call TRBD2 (6 bases). The germline V gene encodes CDR1 MNHEY and CDR2 SVGAGI. The CDR3 has 14 amino acids. Trimming shortened V by 0 bases and J by 2 bases, and 8 bases separated the two germline ends. CDR3 bases: TGTGCCAGCAGTTACTCATGGGGGGCCTACGAGCAGTACTTC. This translates into CASSYSWGAYEQYF.

Here the CDR3 reads CASRTSPSGNEQFF. CDR3 nucleotides: TGTGCCAGCAGAACTAGTCCCAGCGGGAATGAGCAGTTCTTC. This sequence joins TRBV2 and TRBJ2-1, with a weak D call TRBD2 (6 bases). V was pared by 6 bases and J by 7 bases, with 16 bases between. Germline CDR1 SNHLY, CDR2 FYNNEI. The CDR3 length is 14 residues.

The chain joins TRBV20-1 to TRBJ1-1, with D unresolved. V lost 0 bases and J 1 base, leaving 0 bases between the germline ends. The germline V gene encodes CDR1 DFQATT and CDR2 SNEGSKA (reference sequence). There are 11 residues in the CDR3. CDR3 sequence reads: CSARENTEAFF. The CDR3 DNA follows: TGCAGTGCTAGAGAGAACACTGAAGCTTTCTTT.

The gene calls are TRBV6-1 and TRBJ1-4; D is undetermined. From germline, CDR1 is MNHNS and CDR2 SASEGT. This CDR3 has 14 residues. V shed 1 base and J shed 5 bases, with 8 bases lying between them. The CDR3 sequence: CASSEVGRNEKLFF. CDR3 bases: TGTGCCAGCAGTGAAGTCGGCCGAAATGAAAAACTGTTTTTT.

This clone was seen a few times. V gene TRBV5-1 combines with J gene TRBJ1-2, with D perhaps TRBD1 (6 bases). This CDR3 spans 13 amino acids. Germline V gene sequence: CDR1 SGHRS, CDR2 YFSETQ. The V gene lost 4 bases and the J gene lost 4 bases, with 11 bases spanning the gap. As DNA, the CDR3 is TGCGCCAGCAGCCCTGAGGGGGTCTATGGCTACACCTTC. Translation gives CASSPEGVYGYTF.

CDR3 region: CASMLSGNQETQYF. The CDR3 DNA reads as TGCGCCAGCATGTTGTCAGGGAACCAAGAGACCCAGTACTTC. The chain is built from TRBV5-1 and TRBJ2-5; perhaps TRBD1 as D (5 bases). The V end lost 6 bases, the J end lost 0 bases, and 12 bases lay between the germline ends. The CDR3 runs 14 residues. Looked up from germline, CDR1 is SGHRS and CDR2 is YFSETQ.

The chain has TRBV7-9 and TRBJ1-1; 7 bases align to TRBD1. The V and J ends lost 5 bases and 5 bases, in that order; junction bases with no gene match: 11. The germline gives CDR1 SEHNR, CDR2 FQNEAQ (reference sequence). The CDR3 sequence is 15 residues long. CDR3 amino acids: CASSRGTGVGTEAFF. CDR3 bases: TGTGCCAGCAGCCGCGGAACAGGGGTCGGAACTGAAGCTTTCTTT.

This clone was picked up a small number of times. The chain is built from TRBV7-9 and TRBJ2-3; D unresolved. This CDR3 comprises 11 residues. Germline loops: CDR1 SEHNR, CDR2 FQNEAQ (reference sequence). Trimming pared 4 bases from V and 2 bases from J, leaving 1 base between. The CDR3 loop reads CASSYTDTQYF. Here the CDR3 DNA reads TGTGCCAGCAGCTACACAGATACGCAGTATTTT.

V gene TRBV4-1 combines with J gene TRBJ2-5; TRBD1 aligns across 10 bases. The germline V gene has CDR1 MGHRA and CDR2 YSYEKL. Unmatched junction bases numbered 2, after V lost 6 bases and J lost 4 bases. The CDR3 is made up of 13 amino acids. CDR3 sequence reads: CASRRTGGETQYF. The CDR3 region has the DNA TGCGCCAGCAGACGGACAGGGGGAGAGACCCAGTACTTC.

J is TRBJ2-1 and V is TRBV6-5, with TRBD2 identical over 13 bases. CDR3 length: 16 amino acids. With 2 bases clipped from V and 9 bases from J, the junction kept 7 bases outside the gene matches. Per germline, CDR1 MNHEY and CDR2 SVGAGI. CDR3 nucleotide sequence: TGTGCCAGCAGTTACCCAGGACTAGCGGGGGTCGGTGAGCAGTTCTTC. It is translated as CASSYPGLAGVGEQFF.

The rearrangement links TRBV4-2 to TRBJ1-6, with D possibly being TRBD1 (6 bases). V was clipped by 6 bases and J by 4 bases, with 16 bases between them. CDR1 and CDR2 (germline): LGHNA, YNFKEQ. The CDR3 is 16 residues long. The CDR3 region is CASRRLGGPYNSPLHF. The CDR3 bases are TGTGCCAGCAGACGCCTTGGGGGGCCTTATAATTCACCCCTCCACTTT.